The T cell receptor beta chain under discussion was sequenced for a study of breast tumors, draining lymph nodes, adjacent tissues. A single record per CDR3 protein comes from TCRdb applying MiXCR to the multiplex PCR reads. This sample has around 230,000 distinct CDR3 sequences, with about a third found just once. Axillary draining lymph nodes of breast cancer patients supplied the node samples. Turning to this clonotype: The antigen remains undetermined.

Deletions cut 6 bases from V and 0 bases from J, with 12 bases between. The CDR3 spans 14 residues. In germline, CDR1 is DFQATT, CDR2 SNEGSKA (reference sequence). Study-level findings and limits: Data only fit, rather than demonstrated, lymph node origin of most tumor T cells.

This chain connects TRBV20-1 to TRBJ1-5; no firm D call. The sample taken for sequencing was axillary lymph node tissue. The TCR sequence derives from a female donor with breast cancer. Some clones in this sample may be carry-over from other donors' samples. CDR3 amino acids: CSALAGDSNQPQHF. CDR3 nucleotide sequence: TGCAGTGCCCTAGCGGGAGATAGCAATCAGCCCCAGCATTTT.